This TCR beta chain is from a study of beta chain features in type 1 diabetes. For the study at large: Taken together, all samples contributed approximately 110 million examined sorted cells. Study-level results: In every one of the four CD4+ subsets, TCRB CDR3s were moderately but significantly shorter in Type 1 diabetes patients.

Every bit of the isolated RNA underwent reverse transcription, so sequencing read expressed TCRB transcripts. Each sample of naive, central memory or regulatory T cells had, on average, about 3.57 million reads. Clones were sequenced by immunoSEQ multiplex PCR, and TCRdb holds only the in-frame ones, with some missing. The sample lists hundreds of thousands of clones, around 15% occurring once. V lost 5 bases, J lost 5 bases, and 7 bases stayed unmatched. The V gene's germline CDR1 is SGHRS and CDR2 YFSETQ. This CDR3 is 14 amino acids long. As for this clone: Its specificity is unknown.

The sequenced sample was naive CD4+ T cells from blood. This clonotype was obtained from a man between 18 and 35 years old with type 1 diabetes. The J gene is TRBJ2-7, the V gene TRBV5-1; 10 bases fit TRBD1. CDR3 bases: TGCGCCAGCAGGCCGGGACAGGGGTCGGACGAGCAGTACTTC. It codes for CASRPGQGSDEQYF.